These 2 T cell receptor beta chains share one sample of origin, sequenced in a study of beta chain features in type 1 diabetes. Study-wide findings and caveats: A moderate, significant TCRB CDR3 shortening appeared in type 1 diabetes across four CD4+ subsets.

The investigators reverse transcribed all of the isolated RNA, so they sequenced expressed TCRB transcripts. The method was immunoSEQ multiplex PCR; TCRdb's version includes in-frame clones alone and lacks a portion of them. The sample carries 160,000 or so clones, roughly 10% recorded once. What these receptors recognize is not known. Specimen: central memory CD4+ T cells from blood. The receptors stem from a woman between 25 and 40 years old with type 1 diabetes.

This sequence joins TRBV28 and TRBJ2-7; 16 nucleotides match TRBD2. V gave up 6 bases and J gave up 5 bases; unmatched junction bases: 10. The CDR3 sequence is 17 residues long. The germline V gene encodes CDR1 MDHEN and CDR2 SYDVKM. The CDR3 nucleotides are TGTGCCAGCAGCCGCGGGACTAGCGGGAGGGGGTGGAACGAGCAGTACTTC. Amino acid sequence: CASSRGTSGRGWNEQYF.

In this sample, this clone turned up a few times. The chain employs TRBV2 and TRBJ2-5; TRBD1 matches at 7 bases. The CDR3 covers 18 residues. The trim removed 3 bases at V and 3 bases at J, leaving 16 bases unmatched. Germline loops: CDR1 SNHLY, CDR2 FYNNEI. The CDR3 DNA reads TGTGCCAGCAGTGATTCCTATCCTAACAGGGGAATGAAAGAGACCCAGTACTTC. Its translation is CASSDSYPNRGMKETQYF.